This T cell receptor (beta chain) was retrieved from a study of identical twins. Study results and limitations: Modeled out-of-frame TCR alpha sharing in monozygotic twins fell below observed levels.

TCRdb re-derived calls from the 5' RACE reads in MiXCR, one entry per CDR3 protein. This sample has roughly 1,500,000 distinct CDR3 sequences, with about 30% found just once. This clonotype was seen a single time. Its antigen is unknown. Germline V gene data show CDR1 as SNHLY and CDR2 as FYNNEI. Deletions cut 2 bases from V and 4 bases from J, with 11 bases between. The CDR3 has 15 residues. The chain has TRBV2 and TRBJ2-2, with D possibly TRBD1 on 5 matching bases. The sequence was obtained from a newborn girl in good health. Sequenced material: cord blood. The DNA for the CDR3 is TGTGCCAGCAGTGAAAGGGGATTTTCCACCGGGGAGCTGTTTTTT. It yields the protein CASSERGFSTGELFF.